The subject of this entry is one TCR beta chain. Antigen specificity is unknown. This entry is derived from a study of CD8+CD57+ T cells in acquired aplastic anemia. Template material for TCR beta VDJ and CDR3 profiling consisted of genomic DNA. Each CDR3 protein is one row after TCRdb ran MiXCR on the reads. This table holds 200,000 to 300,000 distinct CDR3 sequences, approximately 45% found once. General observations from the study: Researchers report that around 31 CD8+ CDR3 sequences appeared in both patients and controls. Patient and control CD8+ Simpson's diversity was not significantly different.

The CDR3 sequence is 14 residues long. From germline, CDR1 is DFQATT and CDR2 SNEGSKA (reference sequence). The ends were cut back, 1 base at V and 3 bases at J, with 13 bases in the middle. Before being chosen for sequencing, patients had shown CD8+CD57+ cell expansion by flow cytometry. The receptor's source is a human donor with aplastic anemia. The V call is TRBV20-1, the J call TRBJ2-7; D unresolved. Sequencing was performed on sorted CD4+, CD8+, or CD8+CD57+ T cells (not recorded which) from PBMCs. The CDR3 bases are TGCAGTGCTAGAGGGTCCGGTGCTCACTACGAGCAGTACTTC. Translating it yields CSARGSGAHYEQYF.